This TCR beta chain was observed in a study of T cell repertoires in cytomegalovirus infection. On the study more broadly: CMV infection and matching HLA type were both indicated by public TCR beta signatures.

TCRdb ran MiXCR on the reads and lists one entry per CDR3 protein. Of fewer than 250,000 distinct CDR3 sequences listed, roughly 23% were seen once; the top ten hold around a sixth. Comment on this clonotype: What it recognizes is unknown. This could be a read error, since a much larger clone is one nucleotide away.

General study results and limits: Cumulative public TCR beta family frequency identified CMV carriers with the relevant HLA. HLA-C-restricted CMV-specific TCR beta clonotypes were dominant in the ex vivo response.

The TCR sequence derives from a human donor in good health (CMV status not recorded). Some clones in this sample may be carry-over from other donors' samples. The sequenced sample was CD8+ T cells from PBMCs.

In DNA, the CDR3 is TGTGCCAACACCCGAGCCGGTGCCAATAATTCACCCCTCCACTTT. It codes for CANTRAGANNSPLHF. The rearrangement uses TRBV28 and TRBJ1-6; D is unresolved. The CDR3 consists of 15 residues. Between the trimmed V and J ends, which lost 10 bases and 5 bases, there was a span of 18 bases. Germline V lookup: CDR1 MDHEN, CDR2 SYDVKM.